This entry concerns a single T cell receptor (beta chain). The antigen is undetermined. Cryopreserved PBMCs yielded approximately 2 micrograms of genomic DNA for TCR beta libraries. The data stem from a study of cytotoxic CD8 clonotypes in ibrutinib-treated CLL. Findings of the study overall: Starting clonality was above that of age-matched healthy donors and tracked circulating CD8+ T-cell counts.

Trimming left V 6 bases short and J 9 bases short, with 15 bases between. Germline V CDR1 and CDR2: MDHEN, SYDVKM. The CDR3 is made up of 13 amino acids. Researchers set a sequencing depth target of 1 in 200,000 to 1 in 1 million T cells. Repertoires were generated with immunoSEQ multiplex PCR, while TCRdb's copy carries only in-frame clones and drops some. The top ten hold 10% of the sample, which has about 40,000 clones, less than 85% seen once. Here the sequenced sample was PBMCs, taken at disease progression, from a patient treated with ibrutinib. The TCR comes from a human donor with chronic lymphocytic leukemia. The rearrangement uses TRBV28 and TRBJ2-1; D is ambiguous. The CDR3 DNA sequence: TGTGCCAGCAGCCTCTCCCTCAGGAGTGAGCAGTTCTTC. Its translation: CASSLSLRSEQFF. Using reference TRBV28 and TRBJ2-1 for the parts outside the CDR3, the full variable domain is DVKVTQSSRYLVKRTGEKVFLECVQDMDHENMFWYRQDPGLGLRLIYFSYDVKMKEKGDIPEGYSVSREKKERFSLILESASTNQTSMYLCASSLSLRSEQFFGPGTRLTVL.